This T cell receptor (beta chain) was sequenced during a study of response to subunit inactivated influenza vaccine. This clonotype has only a few counts. Via MiXCR, TCRdb re-called the RT-PCR reads, giving one row per CDR3 protein. Of roughly 460,000 distinct CDR3 sequences in the sample, 10% to 11% were seen once. V gave up 5 bases and J gave up 4 bases, with 17 bases separating them. The CDR3 extends over 15 amino acids. Germline V gene sequence: CDR1 MDHEN, CDR2 SYDVKM. This receptor was obtained from a man in his fifties or sixties who received an inactivated influenza vaccine. The starting material was PBMCs from blood, obtained more than 35 days after vaccination. This sequence joins TRBV28 and TRBJ2-5; the D gene is possibly TRBD1 (6 bases). The CDR3 bases are TGTGCCAGCAGTCCCCCCACAGGGCTCGGAGAGACCCAGTACTTC. This encodes CASSPPTGLGETQYF.